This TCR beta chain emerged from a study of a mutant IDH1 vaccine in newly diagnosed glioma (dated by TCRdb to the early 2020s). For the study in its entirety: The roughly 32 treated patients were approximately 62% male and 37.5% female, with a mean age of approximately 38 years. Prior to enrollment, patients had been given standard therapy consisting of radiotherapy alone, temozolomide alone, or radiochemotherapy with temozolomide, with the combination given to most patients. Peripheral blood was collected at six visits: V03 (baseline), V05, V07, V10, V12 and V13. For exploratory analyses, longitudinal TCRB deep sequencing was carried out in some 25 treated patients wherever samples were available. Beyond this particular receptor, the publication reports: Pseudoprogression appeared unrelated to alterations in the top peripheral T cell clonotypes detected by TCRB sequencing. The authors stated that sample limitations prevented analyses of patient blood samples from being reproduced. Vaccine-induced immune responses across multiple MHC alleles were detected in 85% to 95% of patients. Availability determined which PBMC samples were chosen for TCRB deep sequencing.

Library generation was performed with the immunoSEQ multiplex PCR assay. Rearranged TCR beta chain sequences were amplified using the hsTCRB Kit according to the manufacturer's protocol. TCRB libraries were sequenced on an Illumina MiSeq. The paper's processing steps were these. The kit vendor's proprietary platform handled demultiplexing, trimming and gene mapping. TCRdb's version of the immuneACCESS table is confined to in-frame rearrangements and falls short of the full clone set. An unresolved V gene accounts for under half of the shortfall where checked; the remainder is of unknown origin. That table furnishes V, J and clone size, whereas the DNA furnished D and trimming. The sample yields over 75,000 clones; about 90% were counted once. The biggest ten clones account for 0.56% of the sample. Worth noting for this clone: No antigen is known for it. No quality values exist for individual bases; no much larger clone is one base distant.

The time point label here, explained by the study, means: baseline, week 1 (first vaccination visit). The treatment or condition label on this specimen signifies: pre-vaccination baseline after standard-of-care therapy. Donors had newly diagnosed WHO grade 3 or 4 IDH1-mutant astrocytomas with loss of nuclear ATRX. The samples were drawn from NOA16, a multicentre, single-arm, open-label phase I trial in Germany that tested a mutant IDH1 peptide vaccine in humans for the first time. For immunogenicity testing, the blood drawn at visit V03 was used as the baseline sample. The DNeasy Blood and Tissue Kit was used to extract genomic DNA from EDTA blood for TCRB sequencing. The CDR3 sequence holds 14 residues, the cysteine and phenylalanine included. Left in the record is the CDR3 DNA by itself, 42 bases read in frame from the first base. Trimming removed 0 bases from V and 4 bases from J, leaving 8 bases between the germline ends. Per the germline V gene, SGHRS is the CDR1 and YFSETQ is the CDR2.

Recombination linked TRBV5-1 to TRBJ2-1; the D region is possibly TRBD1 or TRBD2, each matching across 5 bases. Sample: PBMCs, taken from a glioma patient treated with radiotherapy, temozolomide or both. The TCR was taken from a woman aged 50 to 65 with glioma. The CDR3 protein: CASSLGGGYNEQFF. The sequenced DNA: TGCGCCAGCAGCTTGGGGGGCGGGTACAATGAGCAGTTCTTC.